This T cell receptor beta chain was sequenced in a study of blood T cells in healthy people across ages. As for the study in general: Capture by template switching was about one barcoded beta molecule per two T cells.

From germline, CDR1 is DFQATT and CDR2 SNEGSKA (reference sequence). The CDR3 totals 13 residues. A second 7 to 11 cycle PCR used barcoded and J-beta primers. Every individual sample yielded 2.5 million or more paired-end reads (each containing CDR3). MiXCR was run by TCRdb on the 5' RACE reads, yielding one entry per CDR3 protein. The sample has about 500,000 distinct CDR3 sequences, 20% to 30% seen once. This sample was also put to use in a study of T cells of mothers and their children. According to that study: A few healthy Caucasian mothers served as donors, and their six children did as well. From each mother came over 9.5 million TCR beta CDR3 reads, and from each child came 3 million to 3.5 million.

The receptor comes from a boy between 10 and 17 years old in good health. The specimen was blood. This chain connects TRBV20-1 to TRBJ2-1; maybe TRBD1 (5 bases). The last part of the DNA fits TRBJ2-5 better; the J call may be wrong. The CDR3 is CSARGPGYETQYF. Written as DNA, the CDR3 is TGCAGTGCTAGGGGGCCGGGTTACGAGACCCAGTACTTC.